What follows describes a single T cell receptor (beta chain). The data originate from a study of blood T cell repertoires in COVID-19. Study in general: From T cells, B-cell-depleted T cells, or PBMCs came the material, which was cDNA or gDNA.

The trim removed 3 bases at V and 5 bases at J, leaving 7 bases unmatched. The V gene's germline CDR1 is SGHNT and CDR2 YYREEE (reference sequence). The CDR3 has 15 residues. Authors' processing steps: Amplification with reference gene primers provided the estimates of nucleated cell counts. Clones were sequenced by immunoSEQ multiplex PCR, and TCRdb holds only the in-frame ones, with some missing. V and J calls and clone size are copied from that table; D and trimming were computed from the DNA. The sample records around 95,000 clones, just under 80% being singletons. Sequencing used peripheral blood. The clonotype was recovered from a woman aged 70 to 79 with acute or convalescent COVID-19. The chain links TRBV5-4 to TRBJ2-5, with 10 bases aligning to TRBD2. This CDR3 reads CASSSRTSGVETQYF. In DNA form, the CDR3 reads TGTGCCAGCAGCTCACGGACTAGCGGTGTGGAGACCCAGTACTTC.